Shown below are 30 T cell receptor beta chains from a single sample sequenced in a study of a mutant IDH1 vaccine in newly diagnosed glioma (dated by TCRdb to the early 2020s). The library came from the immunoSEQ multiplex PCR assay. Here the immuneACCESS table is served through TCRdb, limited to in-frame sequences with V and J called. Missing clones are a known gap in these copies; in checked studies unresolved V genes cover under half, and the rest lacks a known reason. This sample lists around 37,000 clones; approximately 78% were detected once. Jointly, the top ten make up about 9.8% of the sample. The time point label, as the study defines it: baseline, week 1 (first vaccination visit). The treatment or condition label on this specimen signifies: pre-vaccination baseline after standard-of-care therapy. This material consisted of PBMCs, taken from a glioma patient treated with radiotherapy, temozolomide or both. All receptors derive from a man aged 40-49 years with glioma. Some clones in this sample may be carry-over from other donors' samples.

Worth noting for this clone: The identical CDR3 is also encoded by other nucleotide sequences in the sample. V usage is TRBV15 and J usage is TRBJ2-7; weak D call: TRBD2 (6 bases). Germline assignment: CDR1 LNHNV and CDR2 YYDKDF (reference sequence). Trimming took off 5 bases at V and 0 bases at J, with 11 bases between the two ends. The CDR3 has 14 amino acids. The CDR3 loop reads CATSLGGDSYEQYF. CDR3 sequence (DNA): TGTGCCACCAGCTTGGGCGGGGACTCCTACGAGCAGTACTTC.

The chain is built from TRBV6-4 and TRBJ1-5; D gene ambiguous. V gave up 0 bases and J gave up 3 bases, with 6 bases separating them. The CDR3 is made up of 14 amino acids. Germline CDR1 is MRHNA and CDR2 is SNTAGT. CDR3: CASSDSLNNQPQHF. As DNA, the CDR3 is TGTGCCAGCAGTGACTCACTGAACAATCAGCCCCAGCATTTT.

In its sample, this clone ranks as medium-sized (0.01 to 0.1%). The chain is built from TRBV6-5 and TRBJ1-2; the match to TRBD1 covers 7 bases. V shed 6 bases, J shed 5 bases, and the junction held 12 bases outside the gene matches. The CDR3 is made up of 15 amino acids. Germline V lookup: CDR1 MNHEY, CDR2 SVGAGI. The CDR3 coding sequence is TGTGCCAGCAGCCTGGACAGGCGATCAGGGTATGGCTACACCTTC. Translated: CASSLDRRSGYGYTF.

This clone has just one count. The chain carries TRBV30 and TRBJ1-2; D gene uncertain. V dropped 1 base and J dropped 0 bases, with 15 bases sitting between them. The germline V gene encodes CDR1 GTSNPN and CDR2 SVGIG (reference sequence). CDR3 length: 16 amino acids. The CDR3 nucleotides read TGTGCCTGGAGTGACACTTCGGAGTGGCCTAACTATGGCTACACCTTC. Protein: CAWSDTSEWPNYGYTF.

The CDR3 is CASSQDMLGGYGYTF. The CDR3 nucleotides are TGCGCCAGCAGCCAAGATATGTTGGGTGGTTATGGCTACACCTTC. This chain connects TRBV4-1 to TRBJ1-2; D is unclear. Germline V gene data show CDR1 as MGHRA and CDR2 as YSYEKL. Trimming took 0 bases from V and 5 from J, leaving 13 bases between them. The CDR3 spans 15 residues.

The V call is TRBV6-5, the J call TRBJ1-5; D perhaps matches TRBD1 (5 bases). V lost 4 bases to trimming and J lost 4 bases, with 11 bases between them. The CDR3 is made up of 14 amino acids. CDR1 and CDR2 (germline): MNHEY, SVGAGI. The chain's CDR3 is CASSFREVNQPQHF. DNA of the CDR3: TGTGCCAGCAGTTTCAGGGAAGTAAATCAGCCCCAGCATTTT.

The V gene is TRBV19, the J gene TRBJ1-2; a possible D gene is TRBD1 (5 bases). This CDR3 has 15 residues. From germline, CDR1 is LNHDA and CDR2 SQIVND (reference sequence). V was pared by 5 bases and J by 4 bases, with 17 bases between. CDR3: CASSSTPPGIYGYTF. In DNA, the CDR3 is TGTGCCAGTAGTTCGACGCCCCCAGGGATCTATGGCTACACCTTC. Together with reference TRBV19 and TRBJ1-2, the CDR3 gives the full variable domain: DGGITQSPKYLFRKEGQNVTLSCEQNLNHDAMYWYRQDPGQGLRLIYYSQIVNDFQKGDIAEGYSVSREKKESFPLTVTSAQKNPTAFYLCASSSTPPGIYGYTFGSGTRLTVV.

In DNA, the CDR3 is TGTGCCAGCAGCTTGTCGGGACGGTTCTACGAGCAGTACTTC. It translates to CASSLSGRFYEQYF. The rearrangement joins TRBV5-8 to TRBJ2-7; either TRBD1 or TRBD2 may supply D (5 bases each). CDR3 length equals 14 residues. The V end was cut by 1 base, the J end by 3 bases, with 11 bases between. The germline V gene encodes CDR1 SGHTS and CDR2 YDEGEE.

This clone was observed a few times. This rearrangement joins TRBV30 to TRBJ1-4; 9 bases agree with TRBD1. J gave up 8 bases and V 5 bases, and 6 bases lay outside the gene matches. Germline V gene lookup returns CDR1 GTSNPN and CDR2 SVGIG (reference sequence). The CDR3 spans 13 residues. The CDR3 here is CAWGETGGEKLFF. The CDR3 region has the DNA TGTGCCTGGGGAGAGACAGGGGGAGAAAAACTGTTTTTT.

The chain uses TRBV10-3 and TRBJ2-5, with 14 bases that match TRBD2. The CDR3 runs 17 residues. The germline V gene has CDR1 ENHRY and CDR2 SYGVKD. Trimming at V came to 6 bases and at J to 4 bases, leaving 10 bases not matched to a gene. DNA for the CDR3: TGTGCCATCAGCCTTACCGCTGGGACTAGCGGGGGAGAGACCCAGTACTTC. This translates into CAISLTAGTSGGETQYF.

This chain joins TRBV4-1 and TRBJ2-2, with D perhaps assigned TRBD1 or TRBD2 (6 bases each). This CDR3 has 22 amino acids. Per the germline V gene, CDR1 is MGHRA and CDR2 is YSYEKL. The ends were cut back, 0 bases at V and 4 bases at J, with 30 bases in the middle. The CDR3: CASSQDRLGAGWGNLSTGELFF. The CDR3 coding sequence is TGCGCCAGCAGCCAAGACCGGTTGGGGGCGGGGTGGGGTAATTTAAGCACCGGGGAGCTGTTTTTT.

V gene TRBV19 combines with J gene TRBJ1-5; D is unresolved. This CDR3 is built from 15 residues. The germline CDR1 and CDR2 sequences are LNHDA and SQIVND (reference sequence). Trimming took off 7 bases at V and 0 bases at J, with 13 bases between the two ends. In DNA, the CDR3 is TGTGCCAGTACTAACCGGGGTTTTAGCAATCAGCCCCAGCATTTT. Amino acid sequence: CASTNRGFSNQPQHF.

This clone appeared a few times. DNA of the CDR3: TGTGCCAGCAGCTTAGCGCGGACAGGGAACTGGCAGCCCCAGCATTTT. Translating it yields CASSLARTGNWQPQHF. This chain links TRBV7-8 with TRBJ1-5; TRBD1 matches 8 bases. V was clipped by 0 bases and J by 7 bases; unmatched bases: 8. The germline gives CDR1 SGHVS, CDR2 FQNEAQ. The CDR3 totals 16 residues.

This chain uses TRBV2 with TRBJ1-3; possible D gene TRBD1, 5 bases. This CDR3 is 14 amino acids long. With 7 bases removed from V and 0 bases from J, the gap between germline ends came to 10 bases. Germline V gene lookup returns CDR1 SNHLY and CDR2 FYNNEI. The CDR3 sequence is CASTETASGNTIYF. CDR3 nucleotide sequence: TGTGCCAGCACCGAGACAGCCTCTGGAAACACCATATATTTT.

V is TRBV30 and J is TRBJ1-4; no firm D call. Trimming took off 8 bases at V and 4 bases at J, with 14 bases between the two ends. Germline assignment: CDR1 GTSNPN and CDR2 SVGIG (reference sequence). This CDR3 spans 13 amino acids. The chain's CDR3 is CARGEGINEKLFF. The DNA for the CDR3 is TGTGCCCGCGGAGAAGGGATTAATGAAAAACTGTTTTTT.

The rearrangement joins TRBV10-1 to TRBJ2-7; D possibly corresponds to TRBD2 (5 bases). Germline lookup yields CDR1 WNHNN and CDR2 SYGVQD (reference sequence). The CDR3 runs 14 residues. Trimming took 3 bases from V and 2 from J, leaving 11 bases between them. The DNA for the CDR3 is TGCGCCAGCAGTGATCCGGGGAGACCCTACGAGCAGTACTTC. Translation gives CASSDPGRPYEQYF.

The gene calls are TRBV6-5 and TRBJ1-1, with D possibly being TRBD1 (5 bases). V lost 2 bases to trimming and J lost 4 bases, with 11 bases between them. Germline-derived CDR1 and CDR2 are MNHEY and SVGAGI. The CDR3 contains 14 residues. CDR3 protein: CASSYRVGGTEAFF. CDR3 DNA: TGTGCCAGCAGTTACCGGGTCGGGGGCACTGAAGCTTTCTTT.

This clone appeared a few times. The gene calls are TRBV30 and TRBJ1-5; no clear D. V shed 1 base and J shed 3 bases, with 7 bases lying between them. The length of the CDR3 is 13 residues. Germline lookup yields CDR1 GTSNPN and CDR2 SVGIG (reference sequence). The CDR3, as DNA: TGTGCCTGGAGTGCGGGCCTCAATCAGCCCCAGCATTTT. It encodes CAWSAGLNQPQHF.

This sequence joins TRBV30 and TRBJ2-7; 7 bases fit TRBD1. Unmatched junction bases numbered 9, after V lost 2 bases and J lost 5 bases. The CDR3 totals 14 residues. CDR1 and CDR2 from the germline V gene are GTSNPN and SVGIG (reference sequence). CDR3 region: CAWSKGGGGDEQYF. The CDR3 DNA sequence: TGTGCCTGGAGTAAAGGGGGCGGTGGGGACGAGCAGTACTTC.

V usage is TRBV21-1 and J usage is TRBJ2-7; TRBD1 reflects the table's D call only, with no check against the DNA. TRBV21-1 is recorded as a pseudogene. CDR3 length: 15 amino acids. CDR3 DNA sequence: TGTGCCAGCAGCAACGTGACAGGGGAAAACTACGAGCAGTACTTC. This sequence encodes CASSNVTGENYEQYF.

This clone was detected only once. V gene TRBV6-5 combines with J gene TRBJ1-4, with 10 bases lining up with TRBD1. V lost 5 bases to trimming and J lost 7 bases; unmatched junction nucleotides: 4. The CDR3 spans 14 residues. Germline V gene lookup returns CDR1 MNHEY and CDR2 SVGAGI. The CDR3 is CASSHRDRGEKLFF. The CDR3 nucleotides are TGTGCCAGCAGTCACCGGGACAGGGGTGAAAAACTGTTTTTT.

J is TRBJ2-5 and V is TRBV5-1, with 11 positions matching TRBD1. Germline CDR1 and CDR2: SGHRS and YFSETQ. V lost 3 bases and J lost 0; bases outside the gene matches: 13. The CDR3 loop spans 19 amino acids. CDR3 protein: CASSSEGDRGLVYQETQYF. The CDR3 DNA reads TGCGCCAGCAGCTCCGAAGGGGACAGGGGGTTAGTTTACCAAGAGACCCAGTACTTC. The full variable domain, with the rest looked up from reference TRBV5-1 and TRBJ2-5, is KAGVTQTPRYLIKTRGQQVTLSCSPISGHRSVSWYQQTPGQGLQFLFEYFSETQRNKGNFPGRFSGRQFSNSRSEMNVSTLELGDSALYLCASSSEGDRGLVYQETQYFGPGTRLLVL.

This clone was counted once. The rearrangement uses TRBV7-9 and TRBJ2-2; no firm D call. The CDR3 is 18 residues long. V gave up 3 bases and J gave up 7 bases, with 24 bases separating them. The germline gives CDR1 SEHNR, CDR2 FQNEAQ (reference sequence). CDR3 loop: CASSFPSQVADFYGELFF. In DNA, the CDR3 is TGTGCCAGCAGCTTTCCAAGCCAGGTCGCTGACTTTTACGGGGAGCTGTTTTTT.

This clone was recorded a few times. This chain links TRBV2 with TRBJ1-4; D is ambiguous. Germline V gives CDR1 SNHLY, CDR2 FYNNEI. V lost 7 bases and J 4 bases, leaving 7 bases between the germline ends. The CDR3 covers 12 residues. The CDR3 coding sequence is TGTGCCAGCAAACGGATTAATGAAAAACTGTTTTTT. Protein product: CASKRINEKLFF.

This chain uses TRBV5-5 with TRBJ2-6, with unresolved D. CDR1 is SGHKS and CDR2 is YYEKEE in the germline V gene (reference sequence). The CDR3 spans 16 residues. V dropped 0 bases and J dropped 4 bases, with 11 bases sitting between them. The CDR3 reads CASSLEIDQGANVLTF. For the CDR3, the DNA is TGTGCCAGCAGCTTGGAAATAGACCAAGGGGCCAACGTCCTGACTTTC.

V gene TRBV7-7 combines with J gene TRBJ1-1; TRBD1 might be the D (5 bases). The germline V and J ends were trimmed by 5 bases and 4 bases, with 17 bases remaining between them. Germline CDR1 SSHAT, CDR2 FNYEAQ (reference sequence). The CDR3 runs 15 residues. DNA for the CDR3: TGTGCCAGCAGCCCCCTGGGGGGTATCGGCACTGAAGCTTTCTTT. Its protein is CASSPLGGIGTEAFF.

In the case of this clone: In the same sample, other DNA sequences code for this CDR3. The CDR3 DNA sequence: TGCGCCAGCAGCCAAGATGGGGGGGCTGCTGGAAACACCATATATTTT. Translating it yields CASSQDGGAAGNTIYF. The chain recombines TRBV4-3 with TRBJ1-3; D is possibly TRBD1 (6 bases). Germline lookup yields CDR1 LGHNA and CDR2 YSLEER. CDR3 length: 16 amino acids. Trimming shortened V by 0 bases and J by 2 bases, and 11 bases separated the two germline ends.

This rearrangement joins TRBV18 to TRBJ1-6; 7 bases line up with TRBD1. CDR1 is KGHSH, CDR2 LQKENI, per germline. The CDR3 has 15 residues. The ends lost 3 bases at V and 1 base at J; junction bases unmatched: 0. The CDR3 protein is CASSPTGSYNSPLHF. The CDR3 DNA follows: TGTGCCAGCTCACCGACAGGGTCCTATAATTCACCCCTCCACTTT.

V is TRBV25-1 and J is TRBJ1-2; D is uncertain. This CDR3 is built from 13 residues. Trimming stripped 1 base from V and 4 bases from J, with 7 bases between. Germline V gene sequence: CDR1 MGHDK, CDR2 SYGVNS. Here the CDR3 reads CASSESGRYGYTF. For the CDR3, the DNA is TGTGCCAGCAGTGAATCGGGCCGCTATGGCTACACCTTC.

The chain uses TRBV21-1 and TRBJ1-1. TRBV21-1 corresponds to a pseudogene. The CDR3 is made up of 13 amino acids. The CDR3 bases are TGTGCCAGCAGCCCCGCTCCCCGCCGTGAAGCTTTCTTT. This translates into CASSPAPRREAFF.